This T cell receptor (beta chain) was captured in a study of CD8 T cells in ankylosing spondylitis. This CDR3 is 16 amino acids long. Between the trimmed V and J ends, which lost 4 bases and 1 base, there was a span of 14 bases. Generation of TCR beta libraries employed quantitative 5'-RACE incorporating molecular barcodes. Using its own MiXCR run on the 5' RACE reads, TCRdb lists one record per CDR3 protein. The sample yields roughly 240,000 distinct CDR3 sequences, 32% seen once. This chain joins TRBV12-3 or TRBV12-4 and TRBJ2-1; D may be TRBD1 or TRBD2 (6 bases each). The TCR originated in a male donor with ankylosing spondylitis or in good health (not recorded which). The sample taken for sequencing was blood, either unsorted or a sorted T cell fraction (not recorded which). DNA of the CDR3: TGTGCCAGCAGTTCCGGGGGCTTCTTATCCTACAATGAGCAGTTCTTC. Its translation: CASSSGGFLSYNEQFF.